The 23 T cell receptor beta chains listed next were all sequenced from one sample in a study of cytomegalovirus exposure and HLA in healthy donors. Both 60 Vbeta primers and 13 Jbeta primers went into the PCR. Assay: immunoSEQ multiplex PCR; the TCRdb copy retains only in-frame clones and omits some. The top ten clones hold roughly 4.5% of a sample with 110,000 to 150,000 clones, just under 85% of them seen once. The sample was PBMCs. The receptor set was obtained from a man aged 35-49 years in good health and CMV-seropositive.

The chain joins TRBV2 to TRBJ1-1; tentatively, D is TRBD1 (5 bases). Germline V gives CDR1 SNHLY, CDR2 FYNNEI. V lost 6 bases and J 8 bases, leaving 16 bases between the germline ends. The CDR3 extends over 13 amino acids. CDR3 in amino acids: CASRGGPTLEAFF. The CDR3 DNA reads as TGTGCCAGCAGGGGGGGTCCTACCCTCGAAGCTTTCTTT.

The V and J genes are TRBV19 and TRBJ2-3; 11 bases agree with TRBD1. The length of the CDR3 is 15 residues. Germline V gives CDR1 LNHDA, CDR2 SQIVND (reference sequence). Unmatched junction bases numbered 12, after V lost 10 bases and J lost 6 bases. The CDR3 nucleotides read TGTGCCACCTCCCTCCGGGACAGGGGGTCCGATACGCAGTATTTT. Residues: CATSLRDRGSDTQYF.

This clone was observed a few times. The chain carries TRBV14 and TRBJ2-7, with 11 bases matching TRBD2. Trimming removed 2 bases from V and 4 bases from J; junction bases left unmatched: 1. This CDR3 region has 14 residues. Germline assignment: CDR1 SGHDN and CDR2 FVKESK. DNA for the CDR3: TGTGCCAGCAGCCAACTAGCGGGGGGATACGAGCAGTACTTC. Its translation: CASSQLAGGYEQYF.

The V call is TRBV7-9, the J call TRBJ2-5, with a tentative D call TRBD1 (6 bases). Deletions cut 1 base from V and 0 bases from J, with 9 bases between. CDR3 length equals 15 residues. Germline-derived CDR1 and CDR2 are SEHNR and FQNEAQ (reference sequence). The CDR3 DNA reads as TGTGCCAGCAGCTTAGGGACAGAGTACCAAGAGACCCAGTACTTC. This codes for CASSLGTEYQETQYF.

The sample holds one count of this clone. The V call is TRBV2, the J call TRBJ1-5; D call uncertain. The V gene's germline CDR1 is SNHLY and CDR2 FYNNEI. With 4 bases removed from V and 0 bases from J, the gap between germline ends came to 10 bases. CDR3 size: 15 residues. In DNA, the CDR3 is TGTGCCAGCAGTGTACCAGGTGATAGCAATCAGCCCCAGCATTTT. It specifies CASSVPGDSNQPQHF.

The J gene is TRBJ2-5, the V gene TRBV7-2, with TRBD2 identical over 10 bases. CDR1 and CDR2 (germline): SGHTA, FQGNSA. The CDR3 consists of 19 residues. J lost 0 bases, V lost 5 bases, and 15 bases had no gene match. Written as DNA, the CDR3 is TGTGCCAGCAGCCTTAGAGGCGCTAGCGGGGGCTCGTACCAAGAGACCCAGTACTTC. It is translated as CASSLRGASGGSYQETQYF.

The genes are TRBV7-9 and TRBJ1-5; unclear D gene. CDR1 and CDR2 (germline): SEHNR, FQNEAQ (reference sequence). Trimming removed 5 bases from V and 4 bases from J, with 12 bases in between. The CDR3 totals 14 residues. The CDR3: CASSLGLYNQPQHF. For the CDR3, the DNA is TGTGCCAGCAGCCTAGGTTTGTATAATCAGCCCCAGCATTTT.

The chain is built from TRBV15 and TRBJ2-6; D not certain. The V end lost 5 bases, the J end lost 4 bases, and 15 bases lay between the germline ends. The germline gives CDR1 LNHNV, CDR2 YYDKDF (reference sequence). The CDR3 has 16 residues. In DNA form, the CDR3 reads TGTGCCACCAGCTACACAAATCGGGTGGGGGCCAACGTCCTGACTTTC. Its translation is CATSYTNRVGANVLTF.

The genes are TRBV6-5 and TRBJ2-7; 9 nucleotides match TRBD1. Germline loops: CDR1 MNHEY, CDR2 SVGAGI. The V segment lost 5 bases and the J segment 4 bases; nucleotides outside the gene matches: 9. CDR3 length equals 15 residues. The CDR3 coding sequence is TGTGCCAGCAGTGGTCTACAGGGGGCGCGTTACGAGCAGTACTTC. It encodes CASSGLQGARYEQYF.

The genes are TRBV5-8 and TRBJ1-5; possible D gene TRBD1, 6 bases. Germline V gives CDR1 SGHTS, CDR2 YDEGEE. Trimming removed 4 bases from V and 4 bases from J, with 15 bases in between. CDR3 length: 15 amino acids. For the CDR3, the DNA is TGTGCCAGCAGCCCCGGGACAAGGGGAAATCAGCCCCAGCATTTT. This translates into CASSPGTRGNQPQHF.

The chain carries TRBV18 and TRBJ1-6; D uncertain. Per the germline V gene, CDR1 is KGHSH and CDR2 is LQKENI. Trimming cost V 6 bases and J 5 bases, with 11 bases left between them. The CDR3 is made up of 14 amino acids. The CDR3 DNA reads TGTGCCAGCTCCCCAAACGGGAATAATTCACCCCTCCACTTT. This encodes CASSPNGNNSPLHF. The entire variable domain, with the rest obtained from reference TRBV18 and TRBJ1-6, is as follows: NAGVMQNPRHLVRRRGQEARLRCSPMKGHSHVYWYRQLPEEGLKFMVYLQKENIIDESGMPKERFSAEFPKEGPSILRIQQVVRGDSAAYFCASSPNGNNSPLHFGNGTRLTVT.

The chain recombines TRBV11-3 with TRBJ1-3; the D is unclear. CDR1 SGHNT and CDR2 YENEEA come from the germline V gene. This CDR3 contains 14 residues. V shed 1 base and J shed 3 bases, with 7 bases lying between them. The CDR3 DNA is TGTGCCAGCAGCTTAGGAGGAAGTGGAAACACCATATATTTT. Translated: CASSLGGSGNTIYF.

The chain uses TRBV7-2 and TRBJ1-1; 10 nucleotides agree with TRBD1. The germline CDR1 and CDR2 sequences are SGHTA and FQGNSA. The CDR3 covers 15 residues. V lost 4 bases and J lost 3; bases outside the gene matches: 5. CDR3 sequence reads: CASSSRTGGDTEAFF. The DNA for the CDR3 is TGTGCCAGCAGCTCCCGGACAGGGGGGGACACTGAAGCTTTCTTT.

The gene calls are TRBV29-1 and TRBJ1-1; TRBD1 is a possible D gene (5 bases). Looked up from germline, CDR1 is SQVTM and CDR2 is ANQGSEA. The germline V and J ends were trimmed by 7 bases and 7 bases, with 19 bases remaining between them. This CDR3 has 13 amino acids. DNA of the CDR3: TGCAGCGCCGCGGGGGGGGGTACGGGTGAAGCTTTCTTT. Its protein product is CSAAGGGTGEAFF.

This clone was found once. The rearrangement links TRBV9 to TRBJ2-2; a possible D gene is TRBD2 (7 bases). Per the germline V gene, CDR1 is SGDLS and CDR2 is YYNGEE. This CDR3 region has 16 residues. V was shortened by 0 bases and J by 5 bases, with 14 bases between the two germline ends. CDR3 region: CASSVGGGRSTGELFF. The CDR3 region has the DNA TGTGCCAGCAGCGTAGGGGGGGGGCGGTCGACCGGGGAGCTGTTTTTT.

This chain uses TRBV5-7 with TRBJ2-4, with TRBD1 identical over 7 bases. TRBV5-7 has ORF status, its function being uncertain. Unmatched junction bases numbered 15, after V lost 5 bases and J lost 4 bases. The CDR3 is 17 residues long. CDR3 region: CASRYGTAAQAKNIQYF. The CDR3 region has the DNA TGTGCCAGCAGATACGGGACAGCCGCACAGGCAAAAAACATTCAGTACTTC.

The chain uses TRBV2 and TRBJ2-3; tentatively, D is TRBD2 (6 bases). This CDR3 is built from 14 residues. CDR1 and CDR2 from the germline V gene are SNHLY and FYNNEI. V lost 5 bases and J 5 bases, leaving 14 bases between the germline ends. The CDR3 reads CASSQAGLGDTQYF. The CDR3 DNA reads as TGTGCCAGCAGTCAGGCGGGGCTGGGAGATACGCAGTATTTT.

The chain recombines TRBV18 with TRBJ1-2, with 7 bases identical to TRBD1. Germline V gene lookup returns CDR1 KGHSH and CDR2 LQKENI. The CDR3 runs to 14 residues. CDR3 DNA: TGTGCTTCGGGAACAGGGGCGATGGACTATGGCTACACCTTC. This translates into CASGTGAMDYGYTF.

In its sample, this clone was seen once. The chain carries TRBV5-1 and TRBJ2-7; TRBD1 is a possible D gene (5 bases). Germline loops: CDR1 SGHRS, CDR2 YFSETQ. The CDR3 is made up of 14 amino acids. Trimming pared 5 bases from V and 6 bases from J, leaving 18 bases between. The CDR3 loop reads CASRTDPSMGEQYF. In DNA, the CDR3 is TGCGCCAGCAGGACAGATCCCTCCATGGGCGAGCAGTACTTC.

This chain joins TRBV2 and TRBJ1-6; D unclear. This CDR3 has 16 residues. The V gene's germline CDR1 is SNHLY and CDR2 FYNNEI. V was clipped by 7 bases and J by 3 bases, with 16 bases between them. CDR3 sequence reads: CASTKRVGGYNSPLHF. CDR3 coding DNA: TGTGCCAGCACCAAGCGGGTTGGCGGCTATAATTCACCCCTCCACTTT.

This clone showed up just a few times. The rearrangement joins TRBV7-9 to TRBJ2-1; D is unresolved. The CDR3 length is 12 residues. Germline V gene data show CDR1 as SEHNR and CDR2 as FQNEAQ (reference sequence). Trimming took 1 base from V and 8 from J, leaving 6 bases between them. CDR3 DNA: TGTGCCAGCAGCTTAGTGAGCCATGAGCAGTTCTTC. This encodes CASSLVSHEQFF.

This clone was detected once. The chain carries TRBV4-1 and TRBJ2-7; 11 bases are shared with TRBD2. V was pared by 2 bases and J by 5 bases, with 8 bases of the junction left unmatched. This CDR3 contains 16 residues. Germline assignment: CDR1 MGHRA and CDR2 YSYEKL. The DNA of the CDR3 is TGCGCCAGCAGCCAATTACTAGCGGGAGAGTTCCACGAGCAGTACTTC. This sequence encodes CASSQLLAGEFHEQYF.

Regarding this clone: This sample includes further DNA sequences coding for the same CDR3. This chain joins TRBV30 and TRBJ1-1; 12 nucleotides align to TRBD1. The CDR3 loop spans 14 amino acids. Germline V gives CDR1 GTSNPN, CDR2 SVGIG (reference sequence). After removal of 3 bases from V and 4 bases from J, the junction contained 3 bases not matched to a gene. CDR3 bases: TGTGCCTGGAGGGGACAGGGGGCCGGCACTGAAGCTTTCTTT. This encodes CAWRGQGAGTEAFF.